Sequencing of this T cell receptor (beta chain) was carried out in a study of T cell repertoires in cytomegalovirus infection (dated by TCRdb to between 2017 and 2020). About the investigation overall: The peptide stimulations were aimed at well-studied HLA-B-restricted epitopes as well as recently identified HLA-C-restricted CMV epitopes, whose presentation resists viral immunomodulation. Donor HLA type was relevant to the analysis, as public TCR beta signatures indicated carriage of CMV infection together with the matching HLA type. What the authors observed across the whole study: In the ex vivo response, HLA-C-restricted CMV-specific TCR beta clonotypes were dominant, and in two of eight donors the single most frequent clonotype came from this HLA-C-restricted group. In both this cohort and an independent cohort of 352 donors, the cumulative frequency of public TCR beta family members distinguished carriers of CMV infection plus the relevant HLA type.

As concerns this clonotype: Its antigen specificity is not known. No base quality values were provided; no much bigger clone lies one nucleotide off.

The instrument given in TCRdb is Illumina HiSeq 1500. TCRdb ran its own pipeline on the public reads, namely fastp trimming at Q25 and MiXCR clone calling, and kept in-frame beta chains. Each entry is one CDR3 protein sequence, shown with its most common DNA and genes. Here the sample has 750,000 to 950,000 distinct CDR3 sequences; around 29% occur a single time. The ten largest clonotypes hold approximately 14% of the sample. The intended sense of this specimen's treatment or condition label: in vitro stimulation with specific CMV peptide epitopes to enrich CMV-specific T cells. Ends trimmed: V by 4 bases, J by 1 base; bases unmatched to a gene: 11. Reading from cysteine to phenylalanine, the CDR3 counts 18 amino acids. The kept DNA is CDR3 alone, 54 bases in frame from the first base. The germline V gene sets CDR1 to SGHVS and CDR2 to FNYEAQ.

The sample in question was cultured CD8+ T cells from PBMCs, obtained from culture after CMV antigen stimulation. This sequence was found in a human donor in good health (CMV status not recorded). Some clones in this sample may be carry-over from other donors' samples. This chain joins TRBV7-6 to TRBJ1-4; 8 central bases correspond to TRBD1. The bases are TGTGCCAGCAGCTCCTTAGGACAGGGTTGGGTAACTAATGAAAAACTGTTTTTT. This encodes CASSSLGQGWVTNEKLFF.